Below are 22 T cell receptor beta chains sequenced from a single sample in a study of metastatic and nonmetastatic thyroid tumors. Using MiXCR, TCRdb reanalyzed the PCR reads. Here the sample spans a few thousand clones, about a third being singletons. Thyroid surgery had not been preceded by any treatment in any patient. Sequenced input: adjacent normal tissue. These receptors were collected from a female donor with papillary thyroid cancer or a benign thyroid nodule (not recorded which). Some clones in this sample may be carry-over from other donors' samples.

This clone is labeled large. V and J are TRBV6-1 and TRBJ2-7; D perhaps matches TRBD2 (6 bases). Germline CDR1 and CDR2: MNHNS and SASEGT. This CDR3 spans 12 amino acids. The V end was cut by 2 bases, the J end by 7 bases, with 9 bases between. CDR3 loop: CASSERRGEQYF. Here the CDR3 DNA reads TGTGCCAGCAGTGAAAGGAGGGGTGAGCAGTACTTC.

CDR3 loop: CASSYPQTGLAGMVGELFF. The CDR3, as DNA: TGTGCCAGCAGTTACCCCCAAACCGGACTAGCGGGAATGGTCGGGGAGCTGTTTTTT. The J gene is TRBJ2-2, the V gene TRBV6-2 or TRBV6-3; 12 bases fit TRBD2. The CDR3 has 19 residues. Germline V gives CDR1 MNHEY, CDR2 SVGEGT. After removal of 2 bases from V and 7 bases from J, the junction contained 14 bases not matched to a gene.

The chain is built from TRBV11-2 and TRBJ2-1; D remains ambiguous. The V end was cut by 6 bases, the J end by 2 bases, with 5 bases between. The CDR3 extends over 12 amino acids. CDR1 and CDR2 from the germline V gene are SGHAT and FQNNGV. The CDR3 is CASSWTYNEQFF. The CDR3 coding sequence is TGTGCCAGCAGTTGGACCTACAATGAGCAGTTCTTC. Drawing the rest from reference TRBV11-2 and TRBJ2-1, the complete variable domain is EAGVAQSPRYKIIEKRQSVAFWCNPISGHATLYWYQQILGQGPKLLIQFQNNGVVDDSQLPKDRFSAERLKGVDSTLKIQPAKLEDSAVYLCASSWTYNEQFFGPGTRLTVL.

This clone was observed a handful of times. V is TRBV24-1 and J is TRBJ2-1; 7 nucleotides agree with TRBD2. The junction had 9 bases not matched to a gene; V was cut back by 5 bases and J by 3 bases. The CDR3 contains 16 residues. Germline V lookup: CDR1 KGHDR, CDR2 SFDVKD. The CDR3: CATSGSGTTFYNEQFF. CDR3 sequence (DNA): TGTGCCACCAGTGGAAGCGGGACCACCTTCTACAATGAGCAGTTCTTC.

This clone is large within its sample. The V call is TRBV27, the J call TRBJ2-3; D uncertain. V dropped 3 bases and J dropped 0 bases, with 16 bases sitting between them. The germline V gene encodes CDR1 MNHEY and CDR2 SMNVEV (reference sequence). The CDR3 length is 17 residues. The DNA for the CDR3 is TGTGCCAGCAGTTTGCTAGGTACACCCTCGAGCACAGATACGCAGTATTTT. Its protein is CASSLLGTPSSTDTQYF.

V and J are TRBV11-2 and TRBJ1-2; D might be TRBD1 (5 bases). V lost 2 bases, J lost 10 bases, and 11 bases lay in between. This CDR3 is built from 12 residues. The germline CDR1 and CDR2 sequences are SGHAT and FQNNGV. The CDR3 protein is CASSLIRGVYTF. CDR3 DNA: TGTGCCAGCAGCTTAATTCGGGGGGTCTACACCTTC.

Regarding this clone: Germline is not matched at one junction end, which may reflect a read error. This rearrangement joins TRBV20-1 to TRBJ2-4; 12 bases agree with TRBD2. The CDR3 has 16 amino acids. Germline V CDR1 and CDR2: DFQATT, SNEGSKA (reference sequence). For the CDR3, the DNA is TGCAGTGCTACTGGACTAGCGGGACTAGCCAAAAACCTTGAGTACTTT. Amino acids: CSATGLAGLAKNLEYF.

This clone was detected a few times. The chain recombines TRBV6-1 with TRBJ1-1; D is unclear. This CDR3 comprises 17 residues. Trimming stripped 5 bases from V and 4 bases from J, with 23 bases between. Looked up from germline, CDR1 is MNHNS and CDR2 is SASEGT. CDR3 bases: TGTGCCAGCAGTCCCCGGCAGGCGGGTTTTTTTGTCACTGAAGCTTTCTTT. It yields the protein CASSPRQAGFFVTEAFF.

This clone was observed a few times. CDR3 in DNA: TGTGCCAGCAGCCCACAGAACTACGAGCAGTACTTC. Its translation: CASSPQNYEQYF. The chain has TRBV7-9 and TRBJ2-7, with D unclear. Germline values: CDR1 SEHNR, CDR2 FQNEAQ (reference sequence). The CDR3 contains 12 residues. V lost 5 bases to trimming and J lost 3 bases, with 8 bases between them.

This clone was seen more than once but under ten times. The rearrangement links TRBV6-1 to TRBJ2-3, with 8 bases that match TRBD2. The CDR3 sequence is 15 residues long. Per germline, CDR1 MNHNS and CDR2 SASEGT. With 6 bases clipped from V and 6 bases from J, the junction kept 11 bases outside the gene matches. The CDR3 sequence is CASSPVAGLKDTQYF. In nucleotides, the CDR3 is TGTGCCAGCAGCCCCGTAGCGGGATTAAAGGATACGCAGTATTTT.

The rearrangement uses TRBV6-1 and TRBJ2-5, with D possibly matching TRBD1 (6 bases). V was cut by 8 bases and J by 5 bases, with 18 bases left in between. Germline values: CDR1 MNHNS, CDR2 SASEGT. The CDR3 covers 14 residues. CDR3 DNA: TGTGCCAGCGGCCACACAGGGTCACCGGAGACCCAGTACTTC. Translated: CASGHTGSPETQYF.

In its sample, this clone is large. The chain carries TRBV5-1 and TRBJ2-7, with D possibly being TRBD1 (5 bases). CDR1 SGHRS and CDR2 YFSETQ come from the germline V gene. Trimming removed 4 bases from V and 1 base from J, with 9 bases in between. CDR3 length: 13 amino acids. The CDR3, as DNA: TGCGCCAGCAGCGGGGCAGGTTCCTACGAGCAGTACTTC. Residues: CASSGAGSYEQYF.

This clone is medium-sized in the sample. The J gene is TRBJ2-5, the V gene TRBV7-2; 7 bases agree with TRBD2. In germline, CDR1 is SGHTA, CDR2 FQGNSA. The V gene end was trimmed by 1 base and the J gene end by 3 bases; junction bases not matched to a gene: 5. There are 15 residues in the CDR3. CDR3 protein: CASSLGLAGEETQYF. CDR3 sequence (DNA): TGTGCCAGCAGCTTAGGGTTGGCGGGAGAAGAGACCCAGTACTTC.

The rearrangement uses TRBV28 and TRBJ2-3, with D possibly being TRBD2 (10 bases). The CDR3 extends over 20 amino acids. Trimming shortened V by 4 bases and J by 1 base, and 27 bases separated the two germline ends. The germline gives CDR1 MDHEN, CDR2 SYDVKM. The CDR3 loop is CASSSRDRVGTSDRTDTQYF. The CDR3 coding sequence is TGTGCCAGCAGTTCACGGGACAGGGTCGGGACTAGCGACCGCACAGATACGCAGTATTTT.

The rearrangement links TRBV19 to TRBJ1-2; D remains unclear. V shed 3 bases and J shed 8 bases, with 16 bases lying between them. Germline CDR1 reads LNHDA; CDR2 reads SQIVND (reference sequence). The CDR3 runs to 14 residues. The CDR3 DNA sequence: TGTGCCAGTAGTATTAGGGCCGCACCGGGAGGCTACACCTTC. Protein: CASSIRAAPGGYTF.

The rearrangement joins TRBV7-9 to TRBJ2-7; a weak D match, TRBD1 (5 bases). Trimming took off 1 base at V and 3 bases at J, with 10 bases between the two ends. This CDR3 contains 14 residues. Per germline, CDR1 SEHNR and CDR2 FQNEAQ (reference sequence). CDR3 bases: TGTGCCAGCAGCTTAGGACCCCAGGGCTACGAGCAGTACTTC. Amino acids: CASSLGPQGYEQYF.

For the CDR3, the DNA is TGTGCCAGCAGTGAACCGGGACAGGGAAACTATGGCTACACCTTC. Protein: CASSEPGQGNYGYTF. The chain combines TRBV2 with TRBJ1-2; 9 nucleotides agree with TRBD1. This CDR3 region has 15 residues. V lost 2 bases and J lost 2; bases outside the gene matches: 3. In germline, CDR1 is SNHLY, CDR2 FYNNEI.

In the case of this clone: The sample holds other DNA sequences that translate to the same CDR3. The CDR3 coding sequence is TGTGCCAGCTCCCTCGGACTGCGCAATGAGCAGTTCTTC. Translated, it gives CASSLGLRNEQFF. The rearrangement joins TRBV12-3 or TRBV12-4 to TRBJ2-1, with TRBD2 as a possible D gene (5 bases). The CDR3 is 13 residues long. V lost 8 bases, J lost 6 bases, and 14 bases lay in between.

This clone was observed a handful of times. The rearrangement uses TRBV28 and TRBJ1-1; D is unresolved. This CDR3 comprises 12 residues. The germline V and J ends were trimmed by 6 bases and 5 bases, with 10 bases remaining between them. From germline, CDR1 is MDHEN and CDR2 SYDVKM. CDR3 DNA: TGTGCCAGCAGCACTATTAATACTGAAGCTTTCTTT. It encodes CASSTINTEAFF. Using reference TRBV28 and TRBJ1-1 for the parts outside the CDR3, the full variable domain is DVKVTQSSRYLVKRTGEKVFLECVQDMDHENMFWYRQDPGLGLRLIYFSYDVKMKEKGDIPEGYSVSREKKERFSLILESASTNQTSMYLCASSTINTEAFFGQGTRLTVV.

The gene calls are TRBV6-1 and TRBJ2-1; 9 bases agree with TRBD1. Trimming cost V 4 bases and J 4 bases; bases outside gene matches: 2. CDR1 is MNHNS, CDR2 SASEGT, per germline. The CDR3 runs 14 residues. CDR3 nucleotide sequence: TGTGCCAGCAGTGCGGGACAGGGATACAATGAGCAGTTCTTC. It specifies CASSAGQGYNEQFF.

V gene TRBV3-1 combines with J gene TRBJ2-2; no clear D. This CDR3 comprises 15 residues. Germline V lookup: CDR1 LGHDT, CDR2 YNNKEL (reference sequence). Trimming shortened V by 4 bases and J by 6 bases, and 15 bases separated the two germline ends. The CDR3 sequence: CASSLKGRAAGELFF. CDR3 in DNA: TGTGCCAGCAGCCTTAAGGGTAGAGCCGCCGGGGAGCTGTTTTTT.

This rearrangement joins TRBV2 to TRBJ2-7, with 10 bases aligning to TRBD2. J was trimmed by 0 bases and V by 7 bases; bases with no gene match: 21. This CDR3 has 20 residues. The V gene's germline CDR1 is SNHLY and CDR2 FYNNEI. The CDR3 loop reads CASIFSGSGKLAGFSYEQYF. The DNA for the CDR3 is TGTGCCAGCATCTTCAGCGGGTCAGGGAAACTAGCGGGATTCTCCTACGAGCAGTACTTC.